This T cell receptor (beta chain) comes out of a study of tumor and adjacent non-tumor tissue in lung cancer. The study's findings and limits: Patients with more diverse tumor TCRs had worse survival. TCR diversity was significantly greater in tumor than normal lung tissue.

Note on this clonotype: Its specificity is unknown. The conserved final phenylalanine or tryptophan is absent from the CDR3, which likely points to a read error.

Three rounds of nested PCR, following a modified ARM-PCR protocol, produced the TCRbeta library. TCRdb passed the multiplex PCR reads through MiXCR, listing each CDR3 protein once. This sample has approximately 77,000 distinct CDR3 sequences; about 82% occur once, and the top ten carry about 47%. The CDR3 contains 14 residues. Per germline, CDR1 DFQATT and CDR2 SNEGSKA (reference sequence). Trimming took 6 bases from V and 1 from J, leaving 12 bases between them. This sample's RNA came from whole unsorted tissue. Distant lung tissue was collected more than 3 cm away from the tumor edge. The chain has TRBV20-1 and TRBJ2-2; TRBD1 might be the D (5 bases). Sequences were obtained from distant non-tumor lung tissue. The source is a man in his fifties or sixties with non-small cell lung cancer. The CDR3 nucleotides read TGCAGTGCCCTACGAACAGGGAACACCGGGGAGCTGTTTATT. Encoded protein: CSALRTGNTGELFI.